This T cell receptor (beta chain) appears in the sequencing data of a study of T cell repertoires in cytomegalovirus infection (dated by TCRdb to between 2018 and 2021). For context, the study as a whole: The HLA type of each donor mattered for the analysis, because public TCR beta signatures pointed to carriage of CMV infection along with the matching HLA type. General findings and caveats noted by the study authors: The ex vivo response was dominated by HLA-C-restricted CMV-specific TCR beta clonotypes, which also provided the single most frequent clonotype in two of eight donors. Carriers of CMV infection plus the relevant HLA type were discriminated by the cumulative frequency of public TCR beta family members in the study cohort and in an independent roughly 350-donor cohort.

The CDR3 contains 13 residues, cysteine and phenylalanine counted. Only the CDR3 DNA stays, 39 bases, in frame from base 1. Trimming costs V 5 bases and J 6 bases, and their ends lie 13 bases apart. CDR1 and CDR2 (SEHNR, FQNEAQ) derive from the germline V gene (reference sequence). The reads were generated on an Illumina HiSeq 1500. TCRdb trimmed the raw reads at Q25, called clones with MiXCR and kept productive beta chains. Every CDR3 protein is listed once, alongside the most common genes and DNA of its rows. This sample has around 120,000 distinct CDR3 sequences in its table, and more than 7% of those were observed once. The ten largest clones take up over 9% of the sample. This clonotype was detected ten times or more. No cognate antigen has been identified for it. The input lacks base qualities; no much larger clone sits a single base away.

This chain is built from TRBV7-9 and TRBJ1-2; the D gene is not confidently resolved. The sequenced sample consisted of PBMCs. The source of this sequence is a human donor in good health (CMV status not recorded). Some clones in this sample may be carry-over from other donors' samples. The CDR3 here reads CASSQTPADGYTF. The sequence in DNA is TGTGCCAGCAGCCAGACACCCGCTGATGGCTACACCTTC. With the rest looked up from the reference TRBV7-9 and TRBJ1-2 genes rather than sequenced, the full variable domain is DTGVSQNPRHKITKRGQNVTFRCDPISEHNRLYWYRQTLGQGPEFLTYFQNEAQLEKSRLLSDRFSAERPKGSFSTLEIQRTEQGDSAMYLCASSQTPADGYTFGSGTRLTVV.